These T cell receptor beta chains were read from a single sample in a study of OX40 agonist ivuxolimab in advanced cancers. Profiled with immunoSEQ multiplex PCR; TCRdb holds only in-frame clones, not every one. The sample yields 45,000 to 50,000 clones, around 88% seen once. The starting material was CD4+ or CD8+ T cells sorted from blood, obtained in a trial of the OX40 agonist ivuxolimab. These receptors were collected from an adult with an advanced solid tumor such as melanoma, head and neck, liver or kidney cancer. The CDR3 runs from the conserved cysteine through the conserved F or W. Each record gives: CDR3 DNA, CDR3 protein, CDR3 length, clone size, V gene, D gene, J gene. A D gene is named only where the DNA matches it firmly. Size is omitted from some rows. Given values are once, few, many or a class for expanded clones.

cdr3_nt: TGTGCCAGCAGCCAAGATCGGGGGGGGACGGAGACCCAGTACTTC
cdr3_aa: CASSQDRGGTETQYF
cdr3_length: 15
clone_size: few
v_call: TRBV11-1
d_call: TRBD2
j_call: TRBJ2-5

cdr3_nt: TGTGCCAGTAGTATAGAATTTGGCGAGTCCTACGAGCAGTACTTC
cdr3_aa: CASSIEFGESYEQYF
cdr3_length: 15
clone_size: .
v_call: TRBV19
d_call: .
j_call: TRBJ2-7

cdr3_nt: TGTGCCACCGAACAAGGGGCACTAGCGGGAAGGGAGACCCAGTACTTC
cdr3_aa: CATEQGALAGRETQYF
cdr3_length: 16
clone_size: .
v_call: TRBV2
d_call: TRBD2
j_call: TRBJ2-5

cdr3_nt: TGTGCCAGCGGATTGGGACTCGTACGCTCTGGAAACACCATATATTTT
cdr3_aa: CASGLGLVRSGNTIYF
cdr3_length: 16
clone_size: .
v_call: TRBV11-1
d_call: .
j_call: TRBJ1-3

cdr3_nt: TGTGCCAGCAGCTTTCAGGGGGTGGGCTATGAGCAGTTCTTC
cdr3_aa: CASSFQGVGYEQFF
cdr3_length: 14
clone_size: once
v_call: TRBV11-2
d_call: TRBD1
j_call: TRBJ2-1

cdr3_nt: TGTGCCAGCAGTTTAGGGACAGGGGGCCGGTTCTTC
cdr3_aa: CASSLGTGGRFF
cdr3_length: 12
clone_size: .
v_call: TRBV28
d_call: TRBD1
j_call: TRBJ2-1

cdr3_nt: TGTGCCAGCTCATCGGGACAGGGGACCACTGAAGCTTTCTTT
cdr3_aa: CASSSGQGTTEAFF
cdr3_length: 14
clone_size: .
v_call: TRBV18
d_call: TRBD1
j_call: TRBJ1-1

cdr3_nt: TGCGCCAGCAGCTTGGTAGATGGGGGTACGCAGTATTTT
cdr3_aa: CASSLVDGGTQYF
cdr3_length: 13
clone_size: once
v_call: TRBV5-1
d_call: .
j_call: TRBJ2-3

cdr3_nt: TGCGCCAGCAGCCAAGATGGCCGACTAGCGGGACCGGGAAGCTCCTACAATGAGCAGTTCTTC
cdr3_aa: CASSQDGRLAGPGSSYNEQFF
cdr3_length: 21
clone_size: .
v_call: TRBV4-1
d_call: TRBD2
j_call: TRBJ2-1

cdr3_nt: TGTGCCAGCAGCTGGAAGACAGGGACTATGCGAGATACGCAGTATTTT
cdr3_aa: CASSWKTGTMRDTQYF
cdr3_length: 16
clone_size: .
v_call: TRBV5-6
d_call: .
j_call: TRBJ2-3

cdr3_nt: TGTGCCAGCAGTGAAGTGGTACAGGGAGACGAGCAGTACTTC
cdr3_aa: CASSEVVQGDEQYF
cdr3_length: 14
clone_size: medium-sized
v_call: TRBV6-1
d_call: .
j_call: TRBJ2-7

cdr3_nt: TGCGCCAGCGCAGCAGACAGACCCTTGGTCGCCGAGCAGTACTTC
cdr3_aa: CASAADRPLVAEQYF
cdr3_length: 15
clone_size: .
v_call: TRBV5-1
d_call: .
j_call: TRBJ2-7

cdr3_nt: TGCGCCAGCAGCTTGGCAGCAGGGTATGACACTGAAGCTTTCTTT
cdr3_aa: CASSLAAGYDTEAFF
cdr3_length: 15
clone_size: .
v_call: TRBV5-1
d_call: .
j_call: TRBJ1-1

cdr3_nt: TGTGCCAGCAGTTTATATAAGCCTAGCGGGTACTTCAATGAGCAGTTCTTC
cdr3_aa: CASSLYKPSGYFNEQFF
cdr3_length: 17
clone_size: .
v_call: TRBV28
d_call: TRBD2
j_call: TRBJ2-1

cdr3_nt: TGTGCCAGCAGCGCGGGGGTGGGACTTCAGGCCTCTGAAGCTTTCTTT
cdr3_aa: CASSAGVGLQASEAFF
cdr3_length: 16
clone_size: .
v_call: TRBV9
d_call: .
j_call: TRBJ1-1

cdr3_nt: TGCGCCAGCAGCTTGGAGGCGCGTAACACTGAAGCTTTCTTT
cdr3_aa: CASSLEARNTEAFF
cdr3_length: 14
clone_size: .
v_call: TRBV5-1
d_call: .
j_call: TRBJ1-1

cdr3_nt: TGTGCCTGGAGGAGGGGTCAGGGGGGATTTGGCTACACCTTC
cdr3_aa: CAWRRGQGGFGYTF
cdr3_length: 14
clone_size: .
v_call: TRBV30
d_call: TRBD1
j_call: TRBJ1-2

cdr3_nt: TGTGCCAGCAGCGAGGACAGGGGGAACAATGAGCAGTTCTTC
cdr3_aa: CASSEDRGNNEQFF
cdr3_length: 14
clone_size: .
v_call: TRBV2
d_call: TRBD1
j_call: TRBJ2-1

cdr3_nt: TGTGCCAGCAGGAGGACAGGGTATTCTTCTGGGGCCAACGTCCTGACTTTC
cdr3_aa: CASRRTGYSSGANVLTF
cdr3_length: 17
clone_size: once
v_call: TRBV13
d_call: TRBD1
j_call: TRBJ2-6

cdr3_nt: TGTGCCAGCAGTTACGGACAGGGGGGAGCTTTCTTT
cdr3_aa: CASSYGQGGAFF
cdr3_length: 12
clone_size: .
v_call: TRBV6-6
d_call: TRBD1
j_call: TRBJ1-1

cdr3_nt: TGTGCCAGCAGCTTATACATAGCGGGAGCGCCCTACGAGCAGTACTTC
cdr3_aa: CASSLYIAGAPYEQYF
cdr3_length: 16
clone_size: .
v_call: TRBV7-9
d_call: TRBD2
j_call: TRBJ2-7

cdr3_nt: TGTGCCAGCAGTGAGGCGGGGCAGACCCAGTACTTC
cdr3_aa: CASSEAGQTQYF
cdr3_length: 12
clone_size: .
v_call: TRBV25-1
d_call: .
j_call: TRBJ2-5

cdr3_nt: TGCGCCAGCAGTCAGACTACGGGCAGGGGCCTCTCCTACGAGCAGTACTTC
cdr3_aa: CASSQTTGRGLSYEQYF
cdr3_length: 17
clone_size: .
v_call: TRBV23-1
d_call: .
j_call: TRBJ2-7

cdr3_nt: TGTGCCATCAGTGAGGGGCGGATCTACGAGCAGTACTTC
cdr3_aa: CAISEGRIYEQYF
cdr3_length: 13
clone_size: .
v_call: TRBV10-3
d_call: .
j_call: TRBJ2-7

cdr3_nt: TGTGCCAGCAGCTTAGGGCTTTCTAGCGGGGGCGTGCAGCAGTACTTC
cdr3_aa: CASSLGLSSGGVQQYF
cdr3_length: 16
clone_size: .
v_call: TRBV7-8
d_call: TRBD2
j_call: TRBJ2-7

cdr3_nt: TGCGCCAGCAGCATCCCTGACTTCAGCTCTGGAAACACCATATATTTT
cdr3_aa: CASSIPDFSSGNTIYF
cdr3_length: 16
clone_size: .
v_call: TRBV5-1
d_call: .
j_call: TRBJ1-3

cdr3_nt: TGTGCCAGCAGCTTATCCCAGGGGCCCGAGCAGTACTTC
cdr3_aa: CASSLSQGPEQYF
cdr3_length: 13
clone_size: .
v_call: TRBV7-8
d_call: .
j_call: TRBJ2-7

cdr3_nt: TGTGCCAGCAGCCAAGGGGTCACTGAAGCTTTCTTT
cdr3_aa: CASSQGVTEAFF
cdr3_length: 12
clone_size: .
v_call: TRBV7-9
d_call: .
j_call: TRBJ1-1

cdr3_nt: TGTGCCAGCAGCCAATACGGGAGAAACACTGAAGCTTTCTTT
cdr3_aa: CASSQYGRNTEAFF
cdr3_length: 14
clone_size: .
v_call: TRBV14
d_call: .
j_call: TRBJ1-1